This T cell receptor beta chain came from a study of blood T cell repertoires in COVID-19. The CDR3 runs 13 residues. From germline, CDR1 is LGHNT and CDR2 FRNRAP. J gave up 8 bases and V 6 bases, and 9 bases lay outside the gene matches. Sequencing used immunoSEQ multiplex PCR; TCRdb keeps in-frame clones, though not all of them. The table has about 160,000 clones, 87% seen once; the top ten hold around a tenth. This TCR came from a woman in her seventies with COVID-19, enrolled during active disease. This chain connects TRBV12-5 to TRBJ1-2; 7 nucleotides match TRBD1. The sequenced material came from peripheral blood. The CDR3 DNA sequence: TGTGCTAGTGGACCCGACAGGGCGGAAGGCTACACCTTC. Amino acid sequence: CASGPDRAEGYTF.